This T cell receptor beta chain came from a study of shared clonotypes between healthy human individuals. The donors, healthy adults who were HIV-negative, had experienced no recent acute infections or vaccinations. The unsorted samples had around 100 million PBMCs used for genomic DNA. Study-wide findings and caveats: Genetic and exposure-history diversity was limited by the small donor number.

Assay: immunoSEQ multiplex PCR; the TCRdb copy retains only in-frame clones and omits some. Found here are approximately 500,000 clones, approximately 78% of them singletons; the top ten hold about 12%. With V trimmed by 5 bases and J by 4 bases, 6 bases remained unmatched. The CDR3 runs to 16 residues. CDR1 and CDR2 from the germline V gene are SGHTA and FQGNSA. As to this clone: Its antigen is still unknown.

Sequencing was carried out using PBMCs. The rearrangement joins TRBV7-2 to TRBJ2-5; 14 bases fit TRBD2. The sequence came from a woman aged 35 to 49 in good health. Some clones in this sample may be carry-over from other donors' samples. CDR3: CASSLGLAGALETQYF. CDR3 bases: TGTGCCAGCAGCCTGGGACTAGCGGGAGCATTAGAGACCCAGTACTTC.